The 19 T cell receptor beta chains reported below all come from one sample, sequenced in a study of blood T cell repertoires in COVID-19. Data came from immunoSEQ multiplex PCR; TCRdb stores just in-frame clones and leaves some out. This table has hundreds of thousands of clones, about 86% appearing once. Sequencing was done on a sample of PBMCs or T cells enriched from blood (not recorded which). Receptor source: a woman in her forties or fifties in a cohort exposed to, infected with or recovered from COVID-19 (not recorded which).

This rearrangement joins TRBV27 to TRBJ1-2, with D unresolved. V was trimmed by 1 base and J by 6 bases, leaving 12 bases between them. Germline-derived CDR1 and CDR2 are MNHEY and SMNVEV (reference sequence). The CDR3 runs to 14 residues. CDR3 residues: CASSLWRGSNGYTF. CDR3 nucleotide sequence: TGTGCCAGCAGTTTATGGCGGGGATCCAATGGCTACACCTTC.

V gene TRBV28 combines with J gene TRBJ1-1; a possible D gene is TRBD1 (6 bases). Germline CDR1 reads MDHEN; CDR2 reads SYDVKM. There are 14 residues in the CDR3. Deletions cut 5 bases from V and 5 bases from J, with 15 bases between. Written as DNA, the CDR3 is TGTGCCAGCAGTCCGCGAGGGGGATGGACTGAAGCTTTCTTT. Amino acids: CASSPRGGWTEAFF. Variable domain in full (rest from reference TRBV28 and TRBJ1-1): DVKVTQSSRYLVKRTGEKVFLECVQDMDHENMFWYRQDPGLGLRLIYFSYDVKMKEKGDIPEGYSVSREKKERFSLILESASTNQTSMYLCASSPRGGWTEAFFGQGTRLTVV.

The gene calls are TRBV6-5 and TRBJ2-7; 8 bases line up with TRBD1. The length of the CDR3 is 11 residues. CDR1 and CDR2 (germline): MNHEY, SVGAGI. The V segment lost 2 bases and the J segment 12 bases; nucleotides outside the gene matches: 3. The CDR3 here is CASSYGQGMYF. The CDR3 nucleotides read TGTGCCAGCAGTTACGGACAGGGAATGTACTTC.

Here the CDR3 reads CASSYSQNEQFF. CDR3 nucleotides: TGTGCCAGCAGTTACTCGCAGAATGAGCAGTTCTTC. The chain links TRBV6-5 to TRBJ2-1; D gene unclear. Trimming removed 0 bases from V and 7 bases from J, with 4 bases in between. Germline V gene sequence: CDR1 MNHEY, CDR2 SVGAGI. The CDR3 has 12 amino acids.

V usage is TRBV2 and J usage is TRBJ1-2; 8 nucleotides match TRBD1. The CDR3 loop spans 13 amino acids. CDR1 SNHLY and CDR2 FYNNEI come from the germline V gene. J lost 4 bases, V lost 5 bases, and 3 bases had no gene match. As DNA, the CDR3 is TGTGCCAGCAGTAATGGACAGGGCTATGGCTACACCTTC. Encoded protein: CASSNGQGYGYTF.

The chain is built from TRBV27 and TRBJ2-7; D perhaps matches TRBD1 (6 bases). Germline V gives CDR1 MNHEY, CDR2 SMNVEV (reference sequence). V dropped 6 bases and J dropped 2 bases, with 23 bases sitting between them. The CDR3 length is 17 residues. CDR3 sequence reads: CASRKEPGHSRTYEQYF. The CDR3, as DNA: TGTGCCAGCAGGAAGGAGCCGGGACACTCGCGGACCTACGAGCAGTACTTC.

The chain links TRBV29-1 to TRBJ1-6; possible D gene TRBD1, 6 bases. Per germline, CDR1 SQVTM and CDR2 ANQGSEA. V was cut by 6 bases and J by 10 bases, with 16 bases left in between. This CDR3 comprises 13 residues. CDR3 sequence (DNA): TGCAGCGTCGCAGCGGCGGGGGGCTCACCCCTCCACTTT. Protein sequence: CSVAAAGGSPLHF. Variable domain in full (rest from reference TRBV29-1 and TRBJ1-6): SAVISQKPSRDICQRGTSLTIQCQVDSQVTMMFWYRQQPGQSLTLIATANQGSEATYESGFVIDKFPISRPNLTFSTLTVSNMSPEDSSIYLCSVAAAGGSPLHFGNGTRLTVT.

The chain recombines TRBV3-1 (or the pseudogene TRBV3-2) with TRBJ2-2, with a weak D call TRBD2 (6 bases). Trimming pared 4 bases from V and 3 bases from J, leaving 9 bases between. CDR1 is LGHDT and CDR2 is YNNKEL in the germline V gene (reference sequence). The CDR3 is 14 amino acids. The CDR3 coding sequence is TGTGCCAGCAGCCGTAGCGGTTACACCGGGGAGCTGTTTTTT. It is translated as CASSRSGYTGELFF.

The V and J genes are TRBV28 and TRBJ2-4; tentative D call: TRBD1 (6 bases). The CDR3 loop spans 17 amino acids. Germline V gives CDR1 MDHEN, CDR2 SYDVKM. V gave up 4 bases and J gave up 2 bases, with 18 bases separating them. The CDR3 region has the DNA TGTGCCAGCAGTTCCCCCCCTGGGGGCAGAACCAAAAACATTCAGTACTTC. It translates to CASSSPPGGRTKNIQYF.

The J gene is TRBJ2-2, the V gene TRBV28; 7 nucleotides agree with TRBD1. The V gene's germline CDR1 is MDHEN and CDR2 SYDVKM. The V gene end was trimmed by 4 bases and the J gene end by 4 bases; junction bases not matched to a gene: 3. This CDR3 spans 14 amino acids. CDR3 protein: CASSSGQRTGELFF. As DNA, the CDR3 is TGTGCCAGCAGTTCGGGACAGCGCACCGGGGAGCTGTTTTTT.

CDR3 amino acids: CASSPPAGLSTDTQYF. As DNA, the CDR3 is TGTGCCAGCAGCCCGCCGGCGGGACTATCCACAGATACGCAGTATTTT. J is TRBJ2-3 and V is TRBV7-2; the match to TRBD2 covers 7 bases. V was pared by 5 bases and J by 2 bases, with 10 bases of the junction left unmatched. CDR3 length: 16 residues. The germline V gene encodes CDR1 SGHTA and CDR2 FQGNSA. Supplemented by reference TRBV7-2 and TRBJ2-3, the full variable domain reads GAGVSQSPSNKVTEKGKDVELRCDPISGHTALYWYRQSLGQGLEFLIYFQGNSAPDKSGLPSDRFSAERTGGSVSTLTIQRTQQEDSAVYLCASSPPAGLSTDTQYFGPGTRLTVL.

The chain employs TRBV18 and TRBJ1-3; a weak D match, TRBD1 (5 bases). The germline V gene has CDR1 KGHSH and CDR2 LQKENI. The V end lost 2 bases, the J end lost 4 bases, and 15 bases lay between the germline ends. The CDR3 loop spans 16 amino acids. This chain's CDR3 is CASSPFDGGPGNTIYF. DNA for the CDR3: TGTGCCAGCTCACCATTCGACGGGGGTCCGGGAAACACCATATATTTT.

The J gene is TRBJ1-1, the V gene TRBV4-1; perhaps TRBD1 as D (5 bases). Trimming left V 4 bases short and J 6 bases short, with 15 bases between. Germline V CDR1 and CDR2: MGHRA, YSYEKL. The CDR3 is 14 amino acids. The CDR3 here is CASSLRLGAPEAFF. CDR3 DNA: TGCGCCAGCAGCCTACGCCTAGGGGCCCCTGAAGCTTTCTTT.

This sequence joins TRBV3-1 (or the pseudogene TRBV3-2) and TRBJ2-3; 8 bases line up with TRBD2. CDR3 size: 18 residues. Germline V gives CDR1 LGHDT, CDR2 YNNKEL (reference sequence). V lost 2 bases, J lost 0 bases, and 10 bases stayed unmatched. Here the CDR3 DNA reads TGTGCCAGCAGCCAATCTCCACTGCGGGGGGCTAGCACAGATACGCAGTATTTT. It specifies CASSQSPLRGASTDTQYF.

The chain recombines TRBV7-2 with TRBJ1-4; D possibly corresponds to TRBD1 (6 bases). The V gene's germline CDR1 is SGHTA and CDR2 FQGNSA. V lost 1 base and J lost 4, with 22 bases in between. The CDR3 length is 19 residues. This CDR3 reads CASSLVHGGGGGDNEKLFF. CDR3 nucleotide sequence: TGTGCCAGCAGCTTAGTGCACGGGGGGGGCGGTGGTGATAATGAAAAACTGTTTTTT.

The V call is TRBV6-2 or TRBV6-3, the J call TRBJ1-5; D is ambiguous. This CDR3 comprises 14 residues. Germline V gives CDR1 MNHEY, CDR2 SVGEGT. Trimming shortened V by 2 bases and J by 4 bases, and 9 bases separated the two germline ends. CDR3 bases: TGTGCCAGCAGTTACGCACAACCGAATCAGCCCCAGCATTTT. This translates into CASSYAQPNQPQHF.

The chain carries TRBV7-2 and TRBJ1-1; 10 nucleotides line up with TRBD1. V was clipped by 3 bases and J by 4 bases; unmatched bases: 2. This CDR3 is 14 amino acids long. Germline CDR1 and CDR2: SGHTA and FQGNSA. The DNA of the CDR3 is TGTGCCAGCAGCTTCGGGACAGGGGTCACTGAAGCTTTCTTT. Protein product: CASSFGTGVTEAFF.

The chain links TRBV18 to TRBJ2-1; maybe TRBD2 (6 bases). V was shortened by 2 bases and J by 1 base, with 6 bases between the two germline ends. The CDR3 sequence is 14 residues long. Germline values: CDR1 KGHSH, CDR2 LQKENI. Written as DNA, the CDR3 is TGTGCCAGCTCACCAGCGGGGTCCTACAATGAGCAGTTCTTC. It encodes CASSPAGSYNEQFF.

The chain joins TRBV4-2 to TRBJ1-2, with unresolved D. The CDR3 spans 16 residues. Germline CDR1 is LGHNA and CDR2 is YNFKEQ. The V end was cut by 4 bases, the J end by 2 bases, with 17 bases between. CDR3 protein: CASSPSHSGINYGYTF. In DNA, the CDR3 is TGTGCCAGCAGCCCTTCTCATTCGGGAATAAACTATGGCTACACCTTC.